This passage covers 11 T cell receptor beta chains from one sample sequenced in a study of blood T cells in healthy people across ages. Primers used in a second PCR of about 6 to 11 cycles were a sample-barcoded 5' primer and a J-beta primer mix. TCRdb itself ran the 5' RACE reads through MiXCR, one entry per CDR3 protein. Found here are approximately 800,000 distinct CDR3 sequences, approximately 59% of them singletons; the top ten hold about 27%. Sequencing used blood. The receptor source for this set is a man aged 25-45 years in good health.

V and J are TRBV7-9 and TRBJ1-2; the D is unclear. Per germline, CDR1 SEHNR and CDR2 FQNEAQ (reference sequence). The CDR3 is made up of 14 amino acids. V dropped 2 bases and J dropped 7 bases, with 14 bases sitting between them. CDR3 DNA sequence: TGTGCCAGCAGCTTAAATGATGGGCGCGCTGGCTACACCTTC. Its protein is CASSLNDGRAGYTF. The variable domain in full, completed from reference TRBV7-9 and TRBJ1-2, reads DTGVSQNPRHKITKRGQNVTFRCDPISEHNRLYWYRQTLGQGPEFLTYFQNEAQLEKSRLLSDRFSAERPKGSFSTLEIQRTEQGDSAMYLCASSLNDGRAGYTFGSGTRLTVV.

The chain combines TRBV12-5 with TRBJ2-3; 8 bases match TRBD2. Germline CDR1 and CDR2: LGHNT and FRNRAP. With V trimmed by 1 base and J by 3 bases, 3 bases remained unmatched. The CDR3 length is 15 residues. CDR3 nucleotide sequence: TGTGCTAGTGGTTTGGGCGAGCGGGGGACAGATACGCAGTATTTT. Translating it yields CASGLGERGTDTQYF.

V gene TRBV4-3 combines with J gene TRBJ2-1; 8 bases align to TRBD1. The CDR3 loop spans 15 amino acids. With V trimmed by 1 base and J by 7 bases, 6 bases remained unmatched. CDR1 LGHNA and CDR2 YSLEER come from the germline V gene. The CDR3 is CASSQGTGSVNEQFF. The DNA of the CDR3 is TGCGCCAGCAGCCAAGGGACAGGGTCGGTTAATGAGCAGTTCTTC.

There are a few counts of this clonotype. This chain connects TRBV5-1 to TRBJ1-5, with 10 bases matching TRBD1. V was pared by 4 bases and J by 9 bases, with 13 bases of the junction left unmatched. There are 16 residues in the CDR3. Looked up from germline, CDR1 is SGHRS and CDR2 is YFSETQ. The CDR3 loop is CASSPSGQGFGGPQHF. As DNA, the CDR3 is TGCGCCAGCAGCCCCTCGGGACAGGGGTTCGGGGGGCCCCAGCATTTT.

The chain employs TRBV6-1 and TRBJ1-2, with a possible D match to TRBD1 (5 bases). V lost 11 bases and J 8 bases, leaving 18 bases between the germline ends. The V gene's germline CDR1 is MNHNS and CDR2 SASEGT. CDR3 length: 12 amino acids. The CDR3: CAARAGTGGYTF. CDR3 bases: TGTGCCGCTCGAGCAGGGACGGGCGGCTACACCTTC.

J is TRBJ2-3 and V is TRBV12-3 or TRBV12-4; D may be TRBD2 (7 bases). The V end lost 4 bases, the J end lost 3 bases, and 20 bases lay between the germline ends. The CDR3 spans 17 residues. DNA for the CDR3: TGTGCCAGCAGTTCCCGCGGGCCCGGGGGGACAACAGATACGCAGTATTTT. It encodes CASSSRGPGGTTDTQYF.

This sequence joins TRBV5-1 and TRBJ2-7; 11 nucleotides agree with TRBD2. The trim removed 4 bases at V and 12 bases at J, leaving 12 bases unmatched. The CDR3 sequence is 14 residues long. Germline CDR1 SGHRS, CDR2 YFSETQ. In DNA form, the CDR3 reads TGCGCCAGCAGCCGACTAGCGGGGAGGGAGACCCGGTACTTC. Its protein is CASSRLAGRETRYF.

The V call is TRBV7-6, the J call TRBJ1-2; D gene unclear. The CDR3 is 13 residues long. Germline lookup yields CDR1 SGHVS and CDR2 FNYEAQ. Trimming took off 3 bases at V and 2 bases at J, with 7 bases between the two ends. In nucleotides, the CDR3 is TGTGCCAGCAGCTTTGCTGAAAACTATGGCTACACCTTC. Its protein is CASSFAENYGYTF.

This sequence joins TRBV2 and TRBJ1-4; D remains unclear. Trimming took off 2 bases at V and 0 bases at J, with 7 bases between the two ends. From germline, CDR1 is SNHLY and CDR2 FYNNEI. The CDR3 has 15 residues. The CDR3 DNA reads as TGTGCCAGCAGTGAATACGGAGCAACTAATGAAAAACTGTTTTTT. Its protein product is CASSEYGATNEKLFF.

The chain joins TRBV10-3 to TRBJ1-3, with 8 bases identical to TRBD1. The CDR3 is 16 residues long. With 3 bases clipped from V and 4 bases from J, the junction kept 8 bases outside the gene matches. Germline V gene data show CDR1 as ENHRY and CDR2 as SYGVKD. The CDR3 bases are TGTGCCATCAGTGAACGCGCAGGGGGCCTCGGAAACACCATATATTTT. It translates to CAISERAGGLGNTIYF.

For this clonotype: This may stem from a read error, because a much larger clone lies one nucleotide away. This chain uses TRBV9 with TRBJ2-1; possibly TRBD1 for D (8 bases). CDR1 is SGDLS and CDR2 is YYNGEE in the germline V gene. The CDR3 loop spans 16 amino acids. The CDR3 DNA reads TGTGCCAGCAACGTAGATCAGGGGGCGGGAGCGGGGTTGCAGTTCTTC. Translation: CASNVDQGAGAGLQFF.